These T cell receptor beta chains were read from a single sample in a study of identical twins. TCRdb reprocessed the 5' RACE reads with MiXCR, giving one entry per CDR3 protein. The table records more than 650,000 distinct CDR3 sequences, around 6% of them present only once. Sequenced input: naive T cells sorted from blood. These receptors were collected from a man between 18 and 35 years old in good health. Each CDR3 is given with its conserved first and last residue. Fields, in order: V gene, J gene, D gene, clone size, CDR3 protein, CDR3 DNA. A D gene is named only where the DNA matches it firmly. The size entry is marked missing in some rows and otherwise reads once, few, many or a size class.

V: TRBV9; J: TRBJ1-1; D: -; size: -; CDR3: CASSVAVQGRTEAFF; DNA: TGTGCCAGCAGCGTAGCGGTACAGGGTAGGACTGAAGCTTTCTTT
V: TRBV5-6; J: TRBJ2-1; D: TRBD1; size: many; CDR3: CASSLRQGVGNNEQFF; DNA: TGTGCCAGCAGCTTGCGTCAGGGGGTAGGCAACAATGAGCAGTTCTTC
V: TRBV12-3/TRBV12-4; J: TRBJ1-5; D: -; size: -; CDR3: CASRGTGVSNQPQHF; DNA: TGTGCCAGCAGGGGCACGGGAGTTAGCAATCAGCCCCAGCATTTT
V: TRBV11-2; J: TRBJ2-5; D: -; size: -; CDR3: CASSPPVGRETQYF; DNA: TGTGCCAGCAGCCCCCCGGTCGGGCGAGAGACCCAGTACTTC
V: TRBV18; J: TRBJ1-1; D: -; size: -; CDR3: CASSLPVVTEAFF; DNA: TGTGCCAGCTCACTGCCGGTCGTGACTGAAGCTTTCTTT
V: TRBV6-2/TRBV6-3; J: TRBJ1-5; D: -; size: few; CDR3: CASTGDSNQPQHF; DNA: TGTGCCAGCACGGGGGATAGCAATCAGCCCCAGCATTTT
V: TRBV5-4; J: TRBJ2-7; D: -; size: -; CDR3: CASSLDSGVPYEQYF; DNA: TGTGCCAGCAGCTTGGATTCAGGCGTTCCCTACGAGCAGTACTTC
V: TRBV20-1; J: TRBJ2-1; D: TRBD2; size: many; CDR3: CSARRLAGEWEQFF; DNA: TGCAGTGCACGGAGACTAGCGGGAGAATGGGAGCAGTTCTTC
V: TRBV19; J: TRBJ1-5; D: -; size: -; CDR3: CASSSAVSNQPQHF; DNA: TGTGCCAGTAGTTCCGCCGTCAGCAATCAGCCCCAGCATTTT
V: TRBV3-1; J: TRBJ2-2; D: -; size: few; CDR3: CASSQRISGELFF; DNA: TGTGCCAGCAGCCAAAGAATCTCCGGGGAGCTGTTTTTT
V: TRBV20-1; J: TRBJ2-2; D: -; size: many; CDR3: CSAVGSTGELFF; DNA: TGCAGTGCTGTTGGGAGCACCGGGGAGCTGTTTTTT
V: TRBV12-3/TRBV12-4; J: TRBJ2-2; D: TRBD1; size: many; CDR3: CATPPGGEGGELFF; DNA: TGTGCCACTCCCCCAGGGGGCGAGGGCGGGGAGCTGTTTTTT
V: TRBV6-1; J: TRBJ2-3; D: -; size: many; CDR3: CASRAGEEGTDTQYF; DNA: TGTGCCAGCCGGGCCGGGGAAGAAGGCACAGATACGCAGTATTTT
V: TRBV10-3; J: TRBJ2-1; D: -; size: many; CDR3: CAISESTHSYNEQFF; DNA: TGTGCCATCAGTGAGTCGACCCACAGCTACAATGAGCAGTTCTTC
V: TRBV29-1; J: TRBJ2-2; D: -; size: many; CDR3: CSVVQGSGELFF; DNA: TGCAGCGTTGTACAGGGTTCCGGGGAGCTGTTTTTT
V: TRBV6-2/TRBV6-3; J: TRBJ2-1; D: -; size: few; CDR3: CASSYWDNNEQFF; DNA: TGTGCCAGCAGTTACTGGGATAACAATGAGCAGTTCTTC
V: TRBV12-3/TRBV12-4; J: TRBJ1-1; D: TRBD1; size: many; CDR3: CASSLGPDRATEAFF; DNA: TGTGCCAGCAGTCTCGGGCCAGACAGGGCAACTGAAGCTTTCTTT
V: TRBV18; J: TRBJ1-2; D: -; size: many; CDR3: CASSEWASRGGYTF; DNA: TGTGCCAGCTCAGAATGGGCGTCACGCGGAGGCTACACCTTC
V: TRBV9; J: TRBJ2-1; D: TRBD2; size: -; CDR3: CASSVGASGAYNEQFF; DNA: TGTGCCAGCAGCGTAGGGGCTAGCGGGGCCTACAATGAGCAGTTCTTC
V: TRBV11-2; J: TRBJ2-1; D: TRBD2; size: -; CDR3: CASSSITSGYYNEQFF; DNA: TGTGCCAGCAGCTCAATCACTAGCGGCTACTACAATGAGCAGTTCTTC
V: TRBV5-1; J: TRBJ2-1; D: TRBD2; size: many; CDR3: CASSMGLAGADEQFF; DNA: TGCGCCAGCAGCATGGGACTAGCGGGAGCTGATGAGCAGTTCTTC
V: TRBV28; J: TRBJ2-1; D: TRBD2; size: many; CDR3: CASSLTSGRGNEQFF; DNA: TGTGCCAGCAGTTTAACTAGCGGGAGGGGGAATGAGCAGTTCTTC
V: TRBV7-9; J: TRBJ2-5; D: -; size: many; CDR3: CASLLVPRPQETQYF; DNA: TGTGCCAGCTTATTAGTGCCCAGGCCCCAAGAGACCCAGTACTTC
V: TRBV12-3/TRBV12-4; J: TRBJ2-4; D: TRBD2; size: -; CDR3: CASSLTGGQKNIQYF; DNA: TGTGCCAGCAGTTTAACGGGAGGGCAAAAAAACATTCAGTACTTC
V: TRBV5-1; J: TRBJ2-3; D: -; size: many; CDR3: CASRDSHSTDTQYF; DNA: TGCGCCAGCAGGGACAGCCATAGCACAGATACGCAGTATTTT
V: TRBV4-1; J: TRBJ2-5; D: -; size: -; CDR3: CASSQDRRTQYF; DNA: TGCGCCAGCAGCCAAGATAGGAGGACCCAGTACTTC
V: TRBV20-1; J: TRBJ2-5; D: TRBD2; size: many; CDR3: CSASGRGETQYF; DNA: TGCAGTGCTAGCGGGAGGGGGGAGACCCAGTACTTC
V: TRBV29-1; J: TRBJ1-1; D: -; size: many; CDR3: CSVNRLLGFNTEAFF; DNA: TGCAGCGTCAACAGGTTGCTGGGGTTTAACACTGAAGCTTTCTTT
V: TRBV3-1; J: TRBJ2-3; D: TRBD2; size: many; CDR3: CASSPTRTSGRADTQYF; DNA: TGTGCCAGCAGCCCGACGAGGACTAGCGGGAGGGCAGATACGCAGTATTTT
V: TRBV3-1; J: TRBJ2-3; D: TRBD2; size: few; CDR3: CASSYAGTSKTQYF; DNA: TGTGCCAGCAGCTACGCCGGGACTAGTAAGACGCAGTATTTT
V: TRBV7-8; J: TRBJ1-3; D: -; size: few; CDR3: CASSSGSRSGNTIYF; DNA: TGTGCCAGCAGCTCCGGCTCACGCTCTGGAAACACCATATATTTT
V: TRBV5-1; J: TRBJ2-1; D: TRBD2; size: few; CDR3: CASSLALAGGEQFF; DNA: TGCGCCAGCAGCTTGGCACTAGCGGGGGGTGAGCAGTTCTTC
V: TRBV5-1; J: TRBJ2-7; D: TRBD1; size: many; CDR3: CASSPWTGEAYEQYF; DNA: TGCGCCAGCAGCCCTTGGACAGGGGAGGCCTACGAGCAGTACTTC
V: TRBV6-5; J: TRBJ2-2; D: TRBD2; size: -; CDR3: CASSYSTVAGSGELFF; DNA: TGTGCCAGCAGTTACTCGACTGTAGCGGGGTCCGGGGAGCTGTTTTTT
V: TRBV30; J: TRBJ1-5; D: TRBD1; size: few; CDR3: CALQDRYNQPQHF; DNA: TGTGCCTTGCAGGACAGGTACAATCAGCCCCAGCATTTT
V: TRBV20-1; J: TRBJ2-2; D: TRBD2; size: many; CDR3: CSASGRPQQNTGELFF; DNA: TGCAGTGCTAGCGGGAGGCCACAACAGAACACCGGGGAGCTGTTTTTT
V: TRBV7-7; J: TRBJ2-1; D: -; size: -; CDR3: CASSLVLTLGENEQFF; DNA: TGTGCCAGCAGCTTAGTGTTGACTCTTGGTGAGAATGAGCAGTTCTTC
V: TRBV29-1; J: TRBJ1-4; D: -; size: many; CDR3: CSVGRQNEKLFF; DNA: TGCAGCGTTGGGCGGCAAAATGAAAAACTGTTTTTT
V: TRBV7-9; J: TRBJ2-2; D: TRBD2; size: many; CDR3: CASSLALAGANTGELFF; DNA: TGTGCCAGCAGCTTAGCTCTAGCGGGGGCGAACACCGGGGAGCTGTTTTTT
V: TRBV6-1; J: TRBJ2-1; D: TRBD2; size: few; CDR3: CATHGREAHNEQFF; DNA: TGTGCCACCCACGGGCGGGAGGCCCACAATGAGCAGTTCTTC
V: TRBV20-1; J: TRBJ1-5; D: TRBD1; size: many; CDR3: CSASLEQGISNQPQHF; DNA: TGCAGTGCTAGTTTAGAACAGGGGATTAGCAATCAGCCCCAGCATTTT
V: TRBV12-3/TRBV12-4; J: TRBJ2-5; D: TRBD2; size: -; CDR3: CASSSPREGETQYF; DNA: TGTGCCAGCAGTTCCCCCAGGGAGGGAGAGACCCAGTACTTC
V: TRBV27; J: TRBJ1-2; D: -; size: many; CDR3: CASSLGYRTAGIYGYTF; DNA: TGTGCCAGCAGTTTGGGGTATCGAACTGCAGGGATCTATGGCTACACCTTC
V: TRBV12-3/TRBV12-4; J: TRBJ2-5; D: TRBD2; size: many; CDR3: CASSPGTSGRWVQETQYF; DNA: TGTGCCAGCAGCCCCGGGACTAGCGGGAGATGGGTTCAAGAGACCCAGTACTTC
V: TRBV10-3; J: TRBJ1-1; D: -; size: many; CDR3: CASQGAMNTEAFF; DNA: TGTGCATCCCAAGGGGCGATGAACACTGAAGCTTTCTTT
V: TRBV4-1; J: TRBJ2-1; D: -; size: many; CDR3: CASSQDVGSVGNEQFF; DNA: TGCGCCAGCAGCCAAGATGTAGGAAGCGTCGGCAATGAGCAGTTCTTC
V: TRBV27; J: TRBJ2-1; D: -; size: -; CDR3: CASSFPPYEQFF; DNA: TGTGCCAGCAGTTTCCCCCCCTATGAGCAGTTCTTC
V: TRBV27; J: TRBJ2-3; D: -; size: -; CDR3: CASSFLQPTDTQYF; DNA: TGTGCCAGCAGTTTCCTTCAGCCCACAGATACGCAGTATTTT
V: TRBV7-2; J: TRBJ2-5; D: -; size: -; CDR3: CASGPNGGPGETQYF; DNA: TGTGCCAGCGGTCCTAACGGTGGACCGGGAGAGACCCAGTACTTC
V: TRBV6-1; J: TRBJ2-3; D: -; size: many; CDR3: CASSEVPTYTDTQYF; DNA: TGTGCCAGCAGTGAGGTGCCGACCTACACAGATACGCAGTATTTT
V: TRBV7-2; J: TRBJ2-7; D: TRBD1; size: many; CDR3: CASSSTGGSYEQYF; DNA: TGTGCCAGCAGCTCGACAGGGGGCTCCTACGAGCAGTACTTC
V: TRBV12-3/TRBV12-4; J: TRBJ1-3; D: -; size: few; CDR3: CASSSQGLAGNTIYF; DNA: TGTGCCAGCAGCAGTCAGGGGCTCGCTGGAAACACCATATATTTT